Below, 30 T cell receptor beta chains from the same sample are listed, as sequenced in a study of blood T cell repertoires in COVID-19. Some clones are missing from TCRdb's copy, which holds only in-frame ones; the method was immunoSEQ multiplex PCR. Of 350,000 or so clones in the sample, over 75% were seen once. Sequenced: PBMCs or T cells enriched from blood (not recorded which). These receptor sequences come from a woman in her thirties who had recovered from COVID-19.

This chain's CDR3 is CASSAEVSIQYF. The CDR3 DNA sequence: TGTGCCAGCAGCGCGGAGGTTAGCATTCAGTACTTC. The chain is built from TRBV5-4 and TRBJ2-4, with D possibly matching TRBD2 (5 bases). Germline-derived CDR1 and CDR2 are SGHNT and YYREEE (reference sequence). V shed 4 bases and J shed 9 bases, with 11 bases lying between them. The length of the CDR3 is 12 residues.

This chain connects TRBV30 to TRBJ1-5; a possible D gene is TRBD1 (6 bases). This CDR3 has 14 amino acids. The germline gives CDR1 GTSNPN, CDR2 SVGIG (reference sequence). Trimming shortened V by 2 bases and J by 2 bases, and 10 bases separated the two germline ends. CDR3 in DNA: TGTGCCTGGAGTTTATCAGGGGGCAATCAGCCCCAGCATTTT. As protein: CAWSLSGGNQPQHF. The variable domain in full, with the rest retrieved from reference TRBV30 and TRBJ1-5, is SQTIHQWPATLVQPVGSPLSLECTVEGTSNPNLYWYRQAAGRGLQLLFYSVGIGQISSEVPQNLSASRPQDRQFILSSKKLLLSDSGFYLCAWSLSGGNQPQHFGDGTRLSIL.

This rearrangement joins TRBV29-1 to TRBJ1-2; the D is unclear. CDR3 length equals 12 residues. Germline V gives CDR1 SQVTM, CDR2 ANQGSEA. V lost 7 bases, J lost 7 bases, and 16 bases lay in between. The chain's CDR3 is CSAEGHRGGYTF. CDR3 coding DNA: TGCAGCGCCGAGGGTCACCGGGGTGGCTACACCTTC.

This clone has only a few counts. The CDR3 DNA follows: TGTGCCAGCAGTTACACTAGCGGGGGGGCAGAGACCCAGTACTTC. Encoded protein: CASSYTSGGAETQYF. This rearrangement joins TRBV6-2 or TRBV6-3 to TRBJ2-5; TRBD2 agrees at 13 bases. This CDR3 has 15 residues. V lost 2 bases to trimming and J lost 4 bases; unmatched junction nucleotides: 1. Looked up from germline, CDR1 is MNHEY and CDR2 is SVGEGT.

The chain recombines TRBV11-2 with TRBJ1-2, with 8 bases that match TRBD1. Germline lookup yields CDR1 SGHAT and CDR2 FQNNGV. The junction had 9 bases not matched to a gene; V was cut back by 1 base and J by 8 bases. The CDR3 sequence is 15 residues long. CDR3 protein: CASSLGDRIFGGYTF. The CDR3 DNA is TGTGCCAGCAGCTTAGGGGACAGGATTTTTGGCGGCTACACCTTC.

The chain carries TRBV7-8 and TRBJ1-4, with 7 bases identical to TRBD1. V gave up 3 bases and J gave up 6 bases; unmatched junction bases: 4. The CDR3 extends over 14 amino acids. Germline V gene data show CDR1 as SGHVS and CDR2 as FQNEAQ. This CDR3 is CASSLGTAHEKLFF. CDR3 in DNA: TGTGCCAGCAGCTTGGGGACAGCCCATGAAAAACTGTTTTTT.

The rearrangement links TRBV6-5 to TRBJ2-5; 9 bases fit TRBD2. The CDR3 is 15 amino acids. CDR1 MNHEY and CDR2 SVGAGI come from the germline V gene. With V trimmed by 6 bases and J by 4 bases, 9 bases remained unmatched. The CDR3 spells CASSPRGGISETQYF. The CDR3 DNA reads TGTGCCAGCAGCCCGCGGGGGGGGATTTCAGAGACCCAGTACTTC.

V gene TRBV6-2 or TRBV6-3 combines with J gene TRBJ1-2; no reliable D call. The germline CDR1 and CDR2 sequences are MNHEY and SVGEGT. The CDR3 extends over 14 amino acids. Trimming took 1 base from V and 2 from J, leaving 8 bases between them. CDR3 in amino acids: CASSYFSSNYGYTF. The DNA for the CDR3 is TGTGCCAGCAGTTACTTCAGTTCGAACTATGGCTACACCTTC.

The chain carries TRBV4-3 and TRBJ2-3; 9 nucleotides line up with TRBD1. V trimming: 0 bases; J trimming: 4 bases; junction bases outside the gene matches: 2. This CDR3 contains 15 residues. The germline CDR1 and CDR2 sequences are LGHNA and YSLEER. CDR3 sequence: CASSQERQGADTQYF. The CDR3 region has the DNA TGCGCCAGCAGCCAAGAAAGACAGGGGGCAGATACGCAGTATTTT.

The rearrangement uses TRBV7-2 and TRBJ2-3; D remains ambiguous. This CDR3 region has 16 residues. The germline V and J ends were trimmed by 2 bases and 2 bases, with 14 bases remaining between them. Germline V gene sequence: CDR1 SGHTA, CDR2 FQGNSA. CDR3: CASSLPHKSATDTQYF. The CDR3 nucleotides read TGTGCCAGCAGCTTACCCCACAAGTCCGCCACAGATACGCAGTATTTT.

This chain uses TRBV18 with TRBJ2-7, with TRBD1 identical over 11 bases. The germline gives CDR1 KGHSH, CDR2 LQKENI. The trim removed 3 bases at V and 4 bases at J, leaving 11 bases unmatched. This CDR3 region has 17 residues. CDR3: CASSPLPPGQGAYEQYF. The CDR3 DNA is TGTGCCAGCTCACCGCTACCCCCCGGACAGGGGGCTTACGAGCAGTACTTC.

The gene calls are TRBV5-1 and TRBJ2-5; D remains ambiguous. The CDR3 has 13 amino acids. Germline CDR1 SGHRS, CDR2 YFSETQ. V lost 0 bases to trimming and J lost 2 bases, with 5 bases between them. The CDR3 DNA reads as TGCGCCAGCAGCTTGGGCGGACAAGAGACCCAGTACTTC. Amino acid sequence: CASSLGGQETQYF.

The chain is built from TRBV5-5 and TRBJ1-2; perhaps TRBD1 as D (6 bases). V was cut by 0 bases and J by 4 bases, with 13 bases left in between. Germline V lookup: CDR1 SGHKS, CDR2 YYEKEE (reference sequence). The CDR3 extends over 15 amino acids. DNA of the CDR3: TGTGCCAGCAGCTTGGTGTCGGGGGGCGCCTATGGCTACACCTTC. Residues: CASSLVSGGAYGYTF.

This chain uses TRBV7-8 with TRBJ2-4, with 12 bases matching TRBD1. V shed 3 bases, J shed 6 bases, and the junction held 12 bases outside the gene matches. The CDR3 is 18 residues long. The germline V gene encodes CDR1 SGHVS and CDR2 FQNEAQ. The CDR3 DNA sequence: TGTGCCAGCAGCTTGGGTTTCCGGGACAGGGGGCGCAGAAACATTCAGTACTTC. It encodes CASSLGFRDRGRRNIQYF.

V gene TRBV12-3 or TRBV12-4 combines with J gene TRBJ2-5; TRBD1 aligns across 10 bases. V lost 7 bases, J lost 5 bases, and 4 bases stayed unmatched. The CDR3 consists of 13 residues. CDR3 in DNA: TGTGCCAGCACGACAGGGGGCAGGGAGACCCAGTACTTC. Translated: CASTTGGRETQYF.

The chain uses TRBV6-5 and TRBJ1-4, with D unclear. Deletions cut 3 bases from V and 5 bases from J, with 13 bases between. The CDR3 is 15 residues long. CDR1 is MNHEY, CDR2 SVGAGI, per germline. The CDR3 region is CASSYSQRANEKLFF. The CDR3 bases are TGTGCCAGCAGTTATTCGCAGAGGGCAAATGAAAAACTGTTTTTT.

The chain has TRBV5-5 and TRBJ2-5, with 9 bases that match TRBD2. The CDR3 covers 16 residues. Trimming at V came to 4 bases and at J to 4 bases, leaving 11 bases not matched to a gene. Germline V gene lookup returns CDR1 SGHKS and CDR2 YYEKEE (reference sequence). The CDR3 here is CASSRSGGGASETQYF. CDR3 in DNA: TGTGCCAGCAGCCGCTCAGGCGGGGGGGCCTCAGAGACCCAGTACTTC.

The rearrangement links TRBV18 to TRBJ2-3, with TRBD2 matching over 9 bases. J gave up 2 bases and V 3 bases, and 6 bases lay outside the gene matches. The CDR3 has 16 amino acids. Germline assignment: CDR1 KGHSH and CDR2 LQKENI. The CDR3 coding sequence is TGTGCCAGCTCACCGGCGGGGGGGCGTAACACAGATACGCAGTATTTT. Amino acid sequence: CASSPAGGRNTDTQYF.

V usage is TRBV7-2 and J usage is TRBJ1-3; 10 bases are shared with TRBD1. The CDR3 consists of 11 residues. The germline gives CDR1 SGHTA, CDR2 FQGNSA. V shed 5 bases, J shed 14 bases, and the junction held 3 bases outside the gene matches. The CDR3 reads CASSPGTGVYF. CDR3 sequence (DNA): TGTGCCAGCAGCCCCGGGACAGGGGTATATTTT. Supplemented by reference TRBV7-2 and TRBJ1-3, the full variable domain reads GAGVSQSPSNKVTEKGKDVELRCDPISGHTALYWYRQSLGQGLEFLIYFQGNSAPDKSGLPSDRFSAERTGGSVSTLTIQRTQQEDSAVYLCASSPGTGVYFGEGSWLTVV.

The J gene is TRBJ2-1, the V gene TRBV27; no clear D. Germline CDR1 MNHEY, CDR2 SMNVEV (reference sequence). V lost 6 bases and J lost 7, with 16 bases in between. CDR3 size: 14 residues. CDR3 DNA: TGTGCCAGCAGCCCAGAAGCCGAGCGAAATGAGCAGTTCTTC. Its protein product is CASSPEAERNEQFF.

The chain carries TRBV29-1 and TRBJ2-5, with D possibly TRBD2 on 5 matching bases. The V end was cut by 2 bases, the J end by 5 bases, with 18 bases between. CDR3 length: 15 residues. CDR1 SQVTM and CDR2 ANQGSEA come from the germline V gene. The CDR3 bases are TGCAGCGTTGAATCCCAAGCCGCCACGGGGGAGACCCAGTACTTC. Protein: CSVESQAATGETQYF.

This clone has more than one count but fewer than ten. CDR3 in DNA: TGTGCCACCAGTGACTCAGGGGTGTACTATGGCTACACCTTC. Translated: CATSDSGVYYGYTF. The chain couples TRBV24-1 to TRBJ1-2; perhaps TRBD1 as D (6 bases). Germline-derived CDR1 and CDR2 are KGHDR and SFDVKD. V lost 4 bases, J lost 3 bases, and 11 bases lay in between. The CDR3 is 14 amino acids.

The chain has TRBV7-9 and TRBJ1-4; the D is unclear. Trimming left V 5 bases short and J 0 bases short, with 13 bases between. This CDR3 spans 16 amino acids. The germline gives CDR1 SEHNR, CDR2 FQNEAQ (reference sequence). The CDR3 here is CASSERGRATNEKLFF. In DNA form, the CDR3 reads TGTGCCAGCAGCGAACGAGGTCGGGCAACTAATGAAAAACTGTTTTTT.

This rearrangement joins TRBV5-1 to TRBJ2-3; no clear D gene. The ends were cut back, 0 bases at V and 5 bases at J, with 10 bases in the middle. CDR3 length: 14 amino acids. Germline CDR1 SGHRS, CDR2 YFSETQ. Here the CDR3 reads CASSLDPSGDTQYF. The CDR3 coding sequence is TGCGCCAGCAGCTTGGATCCCTCCGGAGATACGCAGTATTTT.

The chain has TRBV28 and TRBJ1-2; D remains unclear. Germline CDR1 MDHEN, CDR2 SYDVKM. The CDR3 covers 14 residues. V lost 7 bases and J 8 bases, leaving 20 bases between the germline ends. CDR3 bases: TGTGCCAGCACCGCGGGCCCGTTTATCGGAGGCTACACCTTC. Its protein is CASTAGPFIGGYTF.

The chain recombines TRBV4-1 with TRBJ1-4; TRBD1 matches at 8 bases. This CDR3 region has 16 residues. The V gene's germline CDR1 is MGHRA and CDR2 YSYEKL. Germline trimming cut 5 bases from V and 5 bases from J; bases unmatched to any gene: 10. The CDR3: CASSTPWTGRNEKLFF. For the CDR3, the DNA is TGCGCCAGCAGCACACCCTGGACAGGGAGAAATGAAAAACTGTTTTTT.

The gene calls are TRBV30 and TRBJ1-6; D unclear. CDR3 length: 14 amino acids. Germline-derived CDR1 and CDR2 are GTSNPN and SVGIG (reference sequence). Trimming took 0 bases from V and 10 from J, leaving 13 bases between them. The DNA for the CDR3 is TGTGCCTGGAGTGTACCCGGAGTTGGCTCACCCCTCCACTTT. Its protein product is CAWSVPGVGSPLHF.

Worth noting for this clone: Other nucleotide sequences in the sample specify the same CDR3. The chain uses TRBV7-2 and TRBJ2-2; 9 positions agree with TRBD1. CDR1 is SGHTA, CDR2 FQGNSA, per germline. CDR3 length: 15 amino acids. Losses at the gene ends were 5 bases for V and 2 bases for J; bases not matched to a gene: 3. CDR3 protein: CASSRTGANTGELFF. In DNA form, the CDR3 reads TGTGCCAGCAGCCGGACAGGGGCCAACACCGGGGAGCTGTTTTTT. The full variable domain, rest sourced from reference TRBV7-2 and TRBJ2-2, is GAGVSQSPSNKVTEKGKDVELRCDPISGHTALYWYRQSLGQGLEFLIYFQGNSAPDKSGLPSDRFSAERTGGSVSTLTIQRTQQEDSAVYLCASSRTGANTGELFFGEGSRLTVL.

This clone was recorded only once. This chain links TRBV6-5 with TRBJ2-5; 10 bases are a match to TRBD1. Trimming cost V 8 bases and J 5 bases; bases outside gene matches: 8. Germline lookup yields CDR1 MNHEY and CDR2 SVGAGI. The CDR3 totals 14 residues. Here the CDR3 reads CASGTGDALETQYF. The CDR3 region has the DNA TGTGCCAGCGGGACAGGGGATGCCTTGGAGACCCAGTACTTC.

This chain joins TRBV4-1 and TRBJ1-2, with D hard to call. V shed 3 bases and J shed 8 bases, with 13 bases lying between them. Germline V CDR1 and CDR2: MGHRA, YSYEKL. The CDR3 totals 13 residues. CDR3 bases: TGCGCCAGCAGCCAGGCCCCCCGAGGCGGCTACACCTTC. Translation gives CASSQAPRGGYTF.